The sequence of this TCR beta chain was determined in a study of blood T cell repertoires in COVID-19. Sequencing used immunoSEQ multiplex PCR; TCRdb keeps in-frame clones, though not all of them. In the table there are over 200,000 clones, about 80% of which are singletons. CDR1 is LGHNT and CDR2 is FRNRAP in the germline V gene. V lost 0 bases and J lost 3, with 12 bases in between. The length of the CDR3 is 15 residues. The source material was peripheral blood. The source of this sequence is a woman older than 75 with COVID-19, enrolled during active disease. The rearrangement links TRBV12-5 to TRBJ2-7; D is perhaps TRBD1 (6 bases). The CDR3 reads CASGLVVQGRYEQYF. CDR3 nucleotides: TGTGCTAGTGGTTTGGTAGTACAGGGTCGCTACGAGCAGTACTTC.